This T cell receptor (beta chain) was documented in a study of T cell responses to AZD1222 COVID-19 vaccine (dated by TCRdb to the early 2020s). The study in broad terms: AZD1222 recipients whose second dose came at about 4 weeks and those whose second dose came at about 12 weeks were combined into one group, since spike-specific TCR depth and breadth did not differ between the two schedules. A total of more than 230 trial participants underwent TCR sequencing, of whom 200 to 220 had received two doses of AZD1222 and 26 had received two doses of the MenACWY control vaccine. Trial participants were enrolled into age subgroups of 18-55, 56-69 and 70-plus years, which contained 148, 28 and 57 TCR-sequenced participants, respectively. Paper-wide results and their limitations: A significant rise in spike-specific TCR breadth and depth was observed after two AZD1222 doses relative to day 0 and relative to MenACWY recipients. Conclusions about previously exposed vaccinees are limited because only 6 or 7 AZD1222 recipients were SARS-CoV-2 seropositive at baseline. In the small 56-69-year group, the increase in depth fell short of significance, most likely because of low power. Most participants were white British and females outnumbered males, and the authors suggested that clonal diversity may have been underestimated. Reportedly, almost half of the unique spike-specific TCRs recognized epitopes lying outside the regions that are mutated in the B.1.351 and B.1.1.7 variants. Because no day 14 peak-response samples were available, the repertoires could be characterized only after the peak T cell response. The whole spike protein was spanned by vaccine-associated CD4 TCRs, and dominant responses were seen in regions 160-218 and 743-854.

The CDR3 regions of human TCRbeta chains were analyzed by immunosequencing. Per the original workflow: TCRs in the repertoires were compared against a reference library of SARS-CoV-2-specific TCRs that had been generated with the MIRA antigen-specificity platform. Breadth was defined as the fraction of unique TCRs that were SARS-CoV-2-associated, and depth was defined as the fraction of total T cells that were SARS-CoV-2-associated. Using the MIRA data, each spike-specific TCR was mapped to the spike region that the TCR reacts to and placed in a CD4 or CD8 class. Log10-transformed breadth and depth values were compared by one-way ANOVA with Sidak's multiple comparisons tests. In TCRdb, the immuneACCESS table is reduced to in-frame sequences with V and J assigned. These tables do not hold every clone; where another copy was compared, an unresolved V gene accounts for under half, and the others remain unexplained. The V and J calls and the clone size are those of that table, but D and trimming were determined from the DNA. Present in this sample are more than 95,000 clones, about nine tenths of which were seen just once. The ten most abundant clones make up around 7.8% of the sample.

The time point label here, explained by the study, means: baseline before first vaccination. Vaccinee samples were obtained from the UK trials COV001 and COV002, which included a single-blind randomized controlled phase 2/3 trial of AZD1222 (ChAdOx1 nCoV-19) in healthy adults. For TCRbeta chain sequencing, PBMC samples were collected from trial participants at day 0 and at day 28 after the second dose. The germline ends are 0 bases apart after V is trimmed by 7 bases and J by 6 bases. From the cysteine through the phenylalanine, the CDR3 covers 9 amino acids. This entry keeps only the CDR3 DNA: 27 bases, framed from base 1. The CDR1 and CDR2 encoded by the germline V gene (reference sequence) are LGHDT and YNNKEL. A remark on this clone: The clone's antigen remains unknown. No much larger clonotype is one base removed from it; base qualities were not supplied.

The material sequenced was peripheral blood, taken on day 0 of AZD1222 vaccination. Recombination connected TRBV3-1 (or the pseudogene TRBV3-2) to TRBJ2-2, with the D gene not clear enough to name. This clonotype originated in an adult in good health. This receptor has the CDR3 CASTGELFF. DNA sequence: TGTGCCAGCACCGGGGAGCTGTTTTTT.